The present T cell receptor (beta chain) was sequenced within a study of blood T cell repertoires in COVID-19. Looked up from germline, CDR1 is MGHRA and CDR2 is YSYEKL. The CDR3 loop spans 19 amino acids. V was cut by 1 base and J by 0 bases, with 19 bases left in between. Per the study methods: Estimation of nucleated cell counts relied on the amplification of reference gene primers. Sequencing was performed with immunoSEQ multiplex PCR; in TCRdb, only in-frame clones are kept and a portion is missing. V and J calls plus clone size are reproduced from that table; the DNA served to infer D and trimming. The sample contains a few hundred thousand clones, more than 85% of which appear only once.

The rearrangement joins TRBV4-1 to TRBJ1-5; tentatively, D is TRBD1 (6 bases). This TCR was sampled from a woman aged 25 to 45 who had recovered from COVID-19. The sequenced sample consisted of PBMCs or T cells enriched from blood (not recorded which). The DNA for the CDR3 is TGCGCCAGCAGCCAAGCCCCCTGGGGGGGCCCTAATAGCAATCAGCCCCAGCATTTT. Its translation is CASSQAPWGGPNSNQPQHF.